This note documents a single T cell receptor beta chain sequence. This entry is derived from a study of shared clonotypes between healthy human individuals. Method: immunoSEQ multiplex PCR; TCRdb's copy keeps in-frame clones and lacks some. The data show 1 million to 1.3 million clones, about 84% seen once. CDR1 and CDR2 (germline): GTSNPN, SVGIG (reference sequence). V dropped 4 bases and J dropped 10; count of bases not matched to a gene: 6. There are 13 residues in the CDR3. The rearrangement joins TRBV30 to TRBJ1-6, with 8 nucleotides matching TRBD1. This clonotype was sampled from a man aged 18 to 30 in good health. Some clones in this sample may be carry-over from other donors' samples. The sequencing sample was made of memory CD4+ T cells from PBMCs. Subset of the sample: CD45RA-negative fraction. CDR3 in amino acids: CAWTDRGSSPLHF. DNA of the CDR3: TGTGCCTGGACCGACAGGGGATCGTCACCCCTCCACTTT.